This TCR beta chain was retrieved from a study of cytomegalovirus exposure and HLA in healthy donors. The length of the CDR3 is 17 residues. V was pared by 1 base and J by 7 bases, with 9 bases of the junction left unmatched. Germline CDR1 is SGHAT and CDR2 is FQNNGV. Turning to this clone: What it binds is unknown.

Researchers ran the PCR with 60 Vbeta and 13 Jbeta primers. As handled by the study authors: In a later analysis, of approximately 81 million unique beta chains, approximately 10 million appeared in at least two donors. Repertoires were generated with immunoSEQ multiplex PCR, while TCRdb's copy carries only in-frame clones and drops some. V and J calls and clone size are copied from that table; D and trimming were computed from the DNA. This sample's table has some 60,000 clones. Study outcomes and limitations: Rarity marked most TCR sequences, yet some public TCRs occurred in many donors. TCR beta chains numbering some 150 were designated cytomegalovirus-associated.

Sequencing input: PBMCs. The source is a male donor in good health and CMV-seronegative. The chain employs TRBV11-2 and TRBJ2-1, with TRBD2 identical over 11 bases. The CDR3 loop is CASSLVGASGRRNEQFF. CDR3 sequence (DNA): TGTGCCAGCAGCTTAGTAGGAGCTAGCGGGAGGAGGAATGAGCAGTTCTTC.